What follows describes a single TCR beta chain. Its specificity is not known. Any history of autoimmune disease or systemic immunosuppression disqualified patients. The germline V gene encodes CDR1 SGHAT and CDR2 FQNNGV. V was shortened by 1 base and J by 0 bases, with 13 bases between the two germline ends. This CDR3 is built from 18 residues. These data belong to a study of OX40 agonist ivuxolimab in advanced cancers. Study in general: Enrolled patients in dose escalation had cancers that were hepatocellular carcinoma, melanoma, renal cell or head and neck cancer.

Study-wide findings and caveats: Mean expanded clone counts were higher in CD8+ than CD4+ T cells.

Produced via immunoSEQ multiplex PCR; TCRdb's table is partial and in-frame only. The sample lists tens of thousands of clones; 80% to 95% were seen once. The sequencing here drew on CD4+ or CD8+ T cells sorted from blood, taken in a trial of the OX40 agonist ivuxolimab. This chain uses TRBV11-2 with TRBJ1-6, with D possibly being TRBD1 (6 bases). The clonotype originates from an adult with an advanced solid tumor such as melanoma, head and neck, liver or kidney cancer. The CDR3 sequence is CASSLVRGASSYNSPLHF. The CDR3 region has the DNA TGTGCCAGCAGCTTAGTGAGGGGGGCGAGCTCCTATAATTCACCCCTCCACTTT.